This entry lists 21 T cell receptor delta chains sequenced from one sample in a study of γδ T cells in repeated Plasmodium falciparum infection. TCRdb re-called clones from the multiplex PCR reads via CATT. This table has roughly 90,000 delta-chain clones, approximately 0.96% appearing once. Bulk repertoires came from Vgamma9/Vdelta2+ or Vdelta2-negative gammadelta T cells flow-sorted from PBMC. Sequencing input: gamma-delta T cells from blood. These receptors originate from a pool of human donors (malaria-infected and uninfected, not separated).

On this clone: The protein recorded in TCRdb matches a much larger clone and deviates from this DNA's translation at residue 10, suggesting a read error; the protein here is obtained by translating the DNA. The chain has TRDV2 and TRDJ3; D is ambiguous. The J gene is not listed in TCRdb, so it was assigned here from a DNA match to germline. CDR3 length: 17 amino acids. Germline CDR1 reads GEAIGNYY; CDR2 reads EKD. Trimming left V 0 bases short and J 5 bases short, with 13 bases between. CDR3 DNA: TGTGCCTGTGACACCCTACTAGGGCCCCGGGACACCCGACAGATGTTTTTC. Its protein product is CACDTLLGPRDTRQMFF.

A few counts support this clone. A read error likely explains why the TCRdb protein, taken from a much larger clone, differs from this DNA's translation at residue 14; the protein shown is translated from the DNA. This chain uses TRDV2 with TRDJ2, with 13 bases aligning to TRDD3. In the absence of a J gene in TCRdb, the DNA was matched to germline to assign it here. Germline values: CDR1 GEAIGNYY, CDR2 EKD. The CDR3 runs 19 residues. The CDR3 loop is CACDTLTTGGYGLIAQLFF. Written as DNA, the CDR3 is TGTGCCTGTGACACCCTAACGACTGGGGGATACGGCTTGATAGCACAACTCTTCTTT.

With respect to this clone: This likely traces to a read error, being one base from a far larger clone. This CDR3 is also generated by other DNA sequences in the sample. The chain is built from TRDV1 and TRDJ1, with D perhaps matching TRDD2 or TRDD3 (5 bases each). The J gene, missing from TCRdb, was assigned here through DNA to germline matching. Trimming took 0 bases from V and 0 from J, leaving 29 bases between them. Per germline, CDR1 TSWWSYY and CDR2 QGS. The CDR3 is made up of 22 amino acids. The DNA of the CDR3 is TGTGCTCTTGGGGAACTCCTTCGGGGTCGGGGGTACAGCACTCCGTACACCGATAAACTCATCTTT. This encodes CALGELLRGRGYSTPYTDKLIF.

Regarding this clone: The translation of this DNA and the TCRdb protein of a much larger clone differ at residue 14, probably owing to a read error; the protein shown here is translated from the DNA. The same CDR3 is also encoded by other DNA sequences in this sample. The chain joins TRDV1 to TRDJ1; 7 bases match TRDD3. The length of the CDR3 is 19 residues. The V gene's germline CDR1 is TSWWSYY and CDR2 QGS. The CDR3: CALGEKSPPPHWGVGGLIF. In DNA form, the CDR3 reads TGCGCTCTTGGGGAAAAGTCTCCCCCCCCGCACTGGGGTGTAGGGGGACTCATCTTT.

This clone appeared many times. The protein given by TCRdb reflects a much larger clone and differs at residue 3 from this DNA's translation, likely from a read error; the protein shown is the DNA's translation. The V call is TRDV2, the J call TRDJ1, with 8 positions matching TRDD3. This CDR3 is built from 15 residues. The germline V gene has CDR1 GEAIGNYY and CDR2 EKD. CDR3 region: CARDVLGVYTDKLIF. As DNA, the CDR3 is TGTGCCCGTGACGTACTGGGGGTTTACACCGATAAACTCATCTTT.

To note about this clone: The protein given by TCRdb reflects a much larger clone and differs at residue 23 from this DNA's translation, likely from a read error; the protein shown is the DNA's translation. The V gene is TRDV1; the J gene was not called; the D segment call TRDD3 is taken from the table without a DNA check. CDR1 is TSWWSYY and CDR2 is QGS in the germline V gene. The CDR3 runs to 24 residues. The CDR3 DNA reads TGTGCTCTTGGGGATACTTCCTACTTTAGGGGATGGGACTGGGGGATACGCGGATTCCGGGAACTCACCTTT. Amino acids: CALGDTSYFRGWDWGIRGFRELTF.

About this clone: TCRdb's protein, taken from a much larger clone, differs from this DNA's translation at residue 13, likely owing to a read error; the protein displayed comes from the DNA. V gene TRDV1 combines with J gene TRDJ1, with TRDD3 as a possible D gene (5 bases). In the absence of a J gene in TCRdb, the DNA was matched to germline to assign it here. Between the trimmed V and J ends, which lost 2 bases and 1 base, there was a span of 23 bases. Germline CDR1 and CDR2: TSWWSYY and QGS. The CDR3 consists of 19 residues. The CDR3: CALGETWGPSGKCTDKLIF. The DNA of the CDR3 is TGTGCTCTTGGGGAAACGTGGGGTCCCTCAGGGAAGTGCACCGATAAACTCATCTTT.

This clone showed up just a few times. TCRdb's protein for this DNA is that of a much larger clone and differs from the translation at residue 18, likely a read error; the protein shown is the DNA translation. The CDR3 sequence is CACDPLTGDTPNDTDKLTF. Written as DNA, the CDR3 is TGTGCCTGTGACCCTCTGACGGGGGATACGCCTAACGACACCGATAAACTCACCTTT. The V gene call reads TRDV2; no J gene was called; TRDD3 was called by the table and not checked on the DNA. Germline V gene data show CDR1 as GEAIGNYY and CDR2 as EKD. The CDR3 is made up of 19 amino acids.

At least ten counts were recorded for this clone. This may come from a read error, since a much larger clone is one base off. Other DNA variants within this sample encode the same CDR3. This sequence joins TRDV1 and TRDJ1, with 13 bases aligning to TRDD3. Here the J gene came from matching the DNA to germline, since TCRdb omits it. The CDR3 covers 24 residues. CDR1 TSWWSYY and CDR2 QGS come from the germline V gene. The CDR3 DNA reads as TGCGCTCTTGGGGAACTAGTCCCTAGCTATAAGCTAGCATCGACTGGGGGATACGCTTTAACACTCATCTTT. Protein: CALGELVPSYKLASTGGYALTLIF.

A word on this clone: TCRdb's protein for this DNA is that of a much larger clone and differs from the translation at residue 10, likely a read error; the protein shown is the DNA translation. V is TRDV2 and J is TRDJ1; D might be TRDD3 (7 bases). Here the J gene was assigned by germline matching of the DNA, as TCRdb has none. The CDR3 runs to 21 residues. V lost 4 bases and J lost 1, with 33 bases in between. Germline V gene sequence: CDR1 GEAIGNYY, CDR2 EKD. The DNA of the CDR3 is TGTGCCTGTGATAGCCTTCCGCGGACCGACTGGGGTTTTCACCCCACCGATAAACTCATCTTT. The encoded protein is CACDSLPRTDWGFHPTDKLIF.

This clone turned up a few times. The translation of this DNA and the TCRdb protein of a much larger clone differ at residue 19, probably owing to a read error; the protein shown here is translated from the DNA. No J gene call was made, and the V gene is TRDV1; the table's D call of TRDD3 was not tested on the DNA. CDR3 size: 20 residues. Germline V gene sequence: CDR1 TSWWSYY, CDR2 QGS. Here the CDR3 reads CALGENSGPSSGVLTDKLTF. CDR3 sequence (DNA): TGTGCTCTTGGGGAAAACAGCGGGCCATCCTCGGGGGTCCTCACCGATAAACTCACCTTT.

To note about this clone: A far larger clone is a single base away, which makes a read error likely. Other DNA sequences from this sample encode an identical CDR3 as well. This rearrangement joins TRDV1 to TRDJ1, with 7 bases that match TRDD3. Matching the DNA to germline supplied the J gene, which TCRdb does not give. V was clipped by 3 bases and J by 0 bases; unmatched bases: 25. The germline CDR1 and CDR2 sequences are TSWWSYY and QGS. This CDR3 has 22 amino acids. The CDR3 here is CALGELGLERWIRERYTDKLIF. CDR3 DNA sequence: TGTGCTCTTGGGGAGCTCGGGCTCGAACGATGGATACGCGAACGATACACCGATAAACTCATCTTT.

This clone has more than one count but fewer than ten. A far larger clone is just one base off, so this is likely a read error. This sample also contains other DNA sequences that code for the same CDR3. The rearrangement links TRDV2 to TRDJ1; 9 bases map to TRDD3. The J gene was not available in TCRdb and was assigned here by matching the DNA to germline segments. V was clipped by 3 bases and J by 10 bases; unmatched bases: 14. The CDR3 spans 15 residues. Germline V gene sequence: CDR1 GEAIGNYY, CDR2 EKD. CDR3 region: CACDPVGLGDGGLIF. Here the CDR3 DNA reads TGTGCCTGTGACCCTGTGGGACTGGGGGACGGGGGACTCATCTTT.

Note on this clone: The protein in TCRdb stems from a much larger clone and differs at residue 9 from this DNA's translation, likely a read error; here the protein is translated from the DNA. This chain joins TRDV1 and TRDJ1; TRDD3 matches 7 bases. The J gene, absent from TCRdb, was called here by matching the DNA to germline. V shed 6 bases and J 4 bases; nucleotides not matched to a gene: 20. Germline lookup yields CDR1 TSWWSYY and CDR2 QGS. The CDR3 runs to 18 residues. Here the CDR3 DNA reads TGTGCTCTTGGACCCCTCTGGGGGGTTAAAGGACTCGACGATAAACTCATCTTT. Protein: CALGPLWGVKGLDDKLIF.

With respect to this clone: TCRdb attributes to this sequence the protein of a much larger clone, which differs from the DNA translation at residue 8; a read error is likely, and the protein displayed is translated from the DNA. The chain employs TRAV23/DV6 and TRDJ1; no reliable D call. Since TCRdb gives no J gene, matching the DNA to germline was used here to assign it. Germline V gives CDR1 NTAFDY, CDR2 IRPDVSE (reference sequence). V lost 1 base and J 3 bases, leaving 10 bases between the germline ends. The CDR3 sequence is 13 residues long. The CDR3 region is CAASWWEADKLIF. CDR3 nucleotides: TGTGCAGCAAGCTGGTGGGAGGCCGATAAACTCATCTTT. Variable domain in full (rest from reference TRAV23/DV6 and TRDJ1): QQQVKQSPQSLIVQKGGISIINCAYENTAFDYFPWYQQFPGKGPALLIAIRPDVSEKKEGRFTISFNKSAKQFSLHIMDSQPGDSATYFCAASWWEADKLIFGKGTRVTVEP.

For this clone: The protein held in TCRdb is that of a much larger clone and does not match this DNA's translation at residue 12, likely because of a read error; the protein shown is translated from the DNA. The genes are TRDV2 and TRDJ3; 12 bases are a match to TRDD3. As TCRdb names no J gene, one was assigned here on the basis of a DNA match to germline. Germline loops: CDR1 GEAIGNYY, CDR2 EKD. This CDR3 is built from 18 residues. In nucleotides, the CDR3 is TGTGCCTGTGACGTACTGGGGGATACCTCCTGGGGCACCCGACAGATGTTTTTC. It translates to CACDVLGDTSWGTRQMFF.

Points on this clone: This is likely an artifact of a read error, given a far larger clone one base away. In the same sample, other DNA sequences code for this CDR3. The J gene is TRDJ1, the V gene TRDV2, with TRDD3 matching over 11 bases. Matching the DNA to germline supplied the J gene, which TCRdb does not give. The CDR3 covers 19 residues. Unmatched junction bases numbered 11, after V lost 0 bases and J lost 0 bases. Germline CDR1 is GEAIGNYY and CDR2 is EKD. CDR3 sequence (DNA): TGTGCCTGTGACACCGATTGGGGGATACGGGGGCTGTACACCGATAAACTCATCTTT. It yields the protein CACDTDWGIRGLYTDKLIF.

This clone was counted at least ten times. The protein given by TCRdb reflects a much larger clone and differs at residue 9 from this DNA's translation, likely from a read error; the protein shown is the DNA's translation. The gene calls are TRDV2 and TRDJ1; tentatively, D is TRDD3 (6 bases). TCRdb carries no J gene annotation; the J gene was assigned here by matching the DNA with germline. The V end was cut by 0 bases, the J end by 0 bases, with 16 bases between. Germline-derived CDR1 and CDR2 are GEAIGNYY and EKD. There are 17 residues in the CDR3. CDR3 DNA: TGTGCCTGTGACACCCCTTGGGGGGGGCCTGACACCGATAAACTCATCTTT. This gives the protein CACDTPWGGPDTDKLIF.

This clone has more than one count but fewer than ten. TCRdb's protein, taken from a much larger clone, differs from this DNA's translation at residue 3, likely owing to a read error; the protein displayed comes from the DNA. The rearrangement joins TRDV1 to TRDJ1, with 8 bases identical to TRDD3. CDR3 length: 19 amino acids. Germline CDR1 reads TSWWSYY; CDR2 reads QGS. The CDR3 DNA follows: TGTGCTCCTGGGCCACGTGGCGGGGGGGATAATGGTGGGACCGATAAACTCATCTTT. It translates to CAPGPRGGGDNGGTDKLIF.

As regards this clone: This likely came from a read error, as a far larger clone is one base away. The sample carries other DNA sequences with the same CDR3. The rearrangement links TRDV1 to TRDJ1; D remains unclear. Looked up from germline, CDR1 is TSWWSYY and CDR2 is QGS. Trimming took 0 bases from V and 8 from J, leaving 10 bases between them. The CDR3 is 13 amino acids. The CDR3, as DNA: TGTGCTCTTGGGGAACTAGAACGAAAAAAACTCATCTTT. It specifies CALGELERKKLIF.

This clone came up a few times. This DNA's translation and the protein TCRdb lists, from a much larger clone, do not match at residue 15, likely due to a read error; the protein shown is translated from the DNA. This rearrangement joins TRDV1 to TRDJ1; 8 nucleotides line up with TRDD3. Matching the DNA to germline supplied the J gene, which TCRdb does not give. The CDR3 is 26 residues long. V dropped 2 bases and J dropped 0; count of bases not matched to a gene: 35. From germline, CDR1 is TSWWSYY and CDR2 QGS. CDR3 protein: CALGEAKGLLGTQTVLGAVNTDKLIF. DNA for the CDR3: TGTGCTCTTGGGGAAGCTAAAGGTCTCCTGGGTACACAGACGGTACTGGGGGCTGTTAACACCGATAAACTCATCTTT.